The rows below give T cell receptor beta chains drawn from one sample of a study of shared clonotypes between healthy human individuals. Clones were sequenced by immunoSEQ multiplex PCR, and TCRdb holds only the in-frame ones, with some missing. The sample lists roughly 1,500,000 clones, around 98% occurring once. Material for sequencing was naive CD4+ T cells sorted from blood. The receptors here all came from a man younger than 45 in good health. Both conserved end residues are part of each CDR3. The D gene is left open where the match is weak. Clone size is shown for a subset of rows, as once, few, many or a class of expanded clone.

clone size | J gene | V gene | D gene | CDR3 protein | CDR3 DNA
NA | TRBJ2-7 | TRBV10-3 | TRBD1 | CAISLRTGTATYEQYF | TGTGCCATCAGCCTGAGGACCGGGACAGCTACCTACGAGCAGTACTTC
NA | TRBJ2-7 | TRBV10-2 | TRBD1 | CASSEGTGSSEQYF | TGCGCCAGCAGTGAAGGGACAGGGTCGTCCGAGCAGTACTTC
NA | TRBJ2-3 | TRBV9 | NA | CASGPGGGHTDTQYF | TGTGCCAGCGGTCCAGGAGGGGGGCATACAGATACGCAGTATTTT
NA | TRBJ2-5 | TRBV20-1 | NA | CSAGKKETQYF | TGCAGTGCAGGCAAGAAAGAGACCCAGTACTTC
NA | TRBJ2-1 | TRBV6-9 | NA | CASSYGGGNYSEQFF | TGTGCCAGCAGTTATGGCGGGGGCAATTACAGTGAGCAGTTCTTC
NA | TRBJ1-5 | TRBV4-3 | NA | CASSQRLQFQGNQPQHF | TGCGCCAGCAGCCAGAGACTACAGTTCCAAGGGAATCAGCCCCAGCATTTT
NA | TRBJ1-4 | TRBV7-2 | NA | CASSATHLRVGLFF | TGTGCCAGCAGCGCAACTCACCTTCGGGTAGGACTGTTTTTT
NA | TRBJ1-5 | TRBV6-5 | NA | CASRDTGTTHQPQHF | TGTGCCAGCAGGGATACCGGGACCACCCATCAGCCCCAGCATTTT
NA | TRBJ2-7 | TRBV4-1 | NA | CASSQGRAGGNSYEQYF | TGCGCCAGCAGCCAGGGACGCGCGGGCGGTAACTCCTACGAGCAGTACTTC
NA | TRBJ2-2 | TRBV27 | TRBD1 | CASSSFSGTGPTGELFF | TGTGCCAGCAGTTCCTTCTCCGGGACAGGGCCCACCGGGGAGCTGTTTTTT
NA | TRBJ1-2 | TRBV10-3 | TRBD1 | CAITQYDSQGAYGYTF | TGTGCCATCACCCAATACGACTCACAGGGGGCTTATGGCTACACCTTC
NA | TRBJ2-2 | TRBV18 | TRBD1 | CASSPVGTANTGELFF | TGTGCCAGCTCACCGGTAGGGACAGCGAACACCGGGGAGCTGTTTTTT
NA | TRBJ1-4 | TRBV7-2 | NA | CASSQPGWGGEKLFF | TGTGCCAGCAGCCAACCAGGGTGGGGCGGTGAAAAACTGTTTTTT
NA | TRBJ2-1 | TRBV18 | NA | CASQAPSELYNEQFF | TGTGCCAGCCAGGCCCCTAGCGAGCTCTACAATGAGCAGTTCTTC
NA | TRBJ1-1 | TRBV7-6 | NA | CASSLRENTEAFF | TGTGCCAGCAGCCTCCGGGAGAACACTGAAGCTTTCTTT
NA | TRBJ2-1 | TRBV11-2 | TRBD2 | CASRLIGLAVQFF | TGTGCCAGCAGGCTTATCGGGCTAGCGGTTCAGTTCTTC
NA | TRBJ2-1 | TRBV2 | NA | CASSEFRGHNEQFF | TGTGCCAGCAGTGAATTCAGGGGCCACAATGAGCAGTTCTTC
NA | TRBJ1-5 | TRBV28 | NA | CASSLHLGGGNQPQHF | TGTGCCAGCAGTTTACATTTAGGTGGTGGGAATCAGCCCCAGCATTTT
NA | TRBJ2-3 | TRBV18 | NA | CASSLLADLTDTQYF | TGTGCCAGCTCACTTTTAGCGGATCTCACAGATACGCAGTATTTT
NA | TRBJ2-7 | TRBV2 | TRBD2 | CASRKSGGRTALSYEQYF | TGTGCCAGCAGGAAATCGGGAGGAAGGACGGCTCTCTCCTACGAGCAGTACTTC
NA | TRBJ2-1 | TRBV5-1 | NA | CASSLELSSYNEQFF | TGCGCCAGCAGCTTGGAGCTAAGCTCCTACAATGAGCAGTTCTTC
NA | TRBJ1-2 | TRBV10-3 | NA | CAIREEAGYGYTF | TGTGCCATCAGGGAAGAGGCTGGCTATGGCTACACCTTC
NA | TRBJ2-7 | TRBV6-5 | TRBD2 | CASRFLGLNYEQYF | TGTGCCAGCAGGTTTTTGGGACTAAACTACGAGCAGTACTTC
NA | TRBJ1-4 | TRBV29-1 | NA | CSVAQVEKLFF | TGCAGCGTTGCTCAGGTTGAAAAACTGTTTTTT
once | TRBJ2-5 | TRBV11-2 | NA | CASHSNIGAPQETQYF | TGTGCCAGCCATTCTAATATAGGGGCGCCCCAAGAGACCCAGTACTTC
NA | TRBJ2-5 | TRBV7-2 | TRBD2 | CASSFWERGETQYF | TGTGCCAGCAGCTTCTGGGAGCGGGGGGAGACCCAGTACTTC
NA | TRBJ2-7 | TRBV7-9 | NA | CASSPWVWGSSPSYEQYF | TGTGCCAGCAGCCCCTGGGTTTGGGGCTCCTCCCCCTCCTACGAGCAGTACTTC
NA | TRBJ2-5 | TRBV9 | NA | CASSLTSGGETQYF | TGTGCCAGCAGCCTGACCTCAGGCGGAGAGACCCAGTACTTC
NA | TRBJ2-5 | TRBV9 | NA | CASSVEQGIQETQYF | TGTGCCAGCAGCGTAGAACAGGGAATCCAAGAGACCCAGTACTTC
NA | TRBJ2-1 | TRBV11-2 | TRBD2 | CASSPGTSGDYNEQFF | TGTGCCAGCAGCCCCGGGACTAGCGGAGATTACAATGAGCAGTTCTTC
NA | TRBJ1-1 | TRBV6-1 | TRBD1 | CASSDGTGISWNTEAFF | TGTGCCAGCAGTGACGGGACAGGGATCAGTTGGAACACTGAAGCTTTCTTT
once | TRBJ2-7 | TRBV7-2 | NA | CASSPSGLPWNEQYF | TGTGCCAGCAGCCCCTCAGGACTGCCTTGGAACGAGCAGTACTTC
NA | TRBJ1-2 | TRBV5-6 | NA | CASSLSGPYGYTF | TGTGCCAGCAGCTTGTCGGGACCTTATGGCTACACCTTC
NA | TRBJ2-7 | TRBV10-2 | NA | CASSESDPLFYEQYF | TGCGCCAGCAGTGAGTCCGACCCCCTATTCTACGAGCAGTACTTC
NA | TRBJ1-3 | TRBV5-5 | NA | CASSPAGIGNTIYF | TGTGCCAGCTCCCCCGCGGGGATTGGAAACACCATATATTTT
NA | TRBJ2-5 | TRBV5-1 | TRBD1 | CASRPQGLQETQYF | TGCGCCAGCAGACCACAGGGGCTCCAAGAGACCCAGTACTTC
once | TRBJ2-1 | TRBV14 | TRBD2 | CASSQTGLAYNEQFF | TGTGCCAGCAGCCAAACGGGACTAGCTTACAATGAGCAGTTCTTC